The clone carrying this TCR beta chain was counted ten times or more. This CDR3 is built from 14 residues. The germline V gene encodes CDR1 SGHTA and CDR2 FQGNSA. V gave up 4 bases and J gave up 3 bases; unmatched junction bases: 2. TCRdb analysed the reads with MiXCR anew, one entry per CDR3 protein. The data hold about 160,000 distinct CDR3 sequences, with 17% observed a single time. This entry is derived from a study of T cell repertoires in cytomegalovirus infection. The sample comprised CD8+ T cells from PBMCs. The TCR comes from a human donor in good health (CMV status not recorded). Some clones in this sample may be carry-over from other donors' samples. The chain couples TRBV7-2 to TRBJ2-5; 10 nucleotides match TRBD2. The CDR3 DNA sequence: TGTGCCAGCAGCTCTGGACTAGCGGAAGAGACCCAGTACTTC. It specifies CASSSGLAEETQYF.